These 19 T cell receptor beta chains were sequenced from one sample in a study of blood T cell repertoires in COVID-19. Some clones are missing from TCRdb's copy, which holds only in-frame ones; the method was immunoSEQ multiplex PCR. The repertoire holds 190,000 or so clones, with 87% as singletons. The sample was PBMCs or T cells enriched from blood (not recorded which). These receptors were taken from a woman aged 25 to 39 who had recovered from COVID-19.

This sequence joins TRBV4-3 and TRBJ2-7; weak D call: TRBD2 (6 bases). Trimming removed 4 bases from V and 5 bases from J, with 15 bases in between. Germline CDR1 LGHNA, CDR2 YSLEER. This CDR3 region has 14 residues. The CDR3: CASSPSLARDEQYF. The CDR3 bases are TGCGCCAGCAGCCCTTCCCTAGCGAGAGACGAGCAGTACTTC.

The J gene is TRBJ1-2, the V gene TRBV18; 8 bases align to TRBD1. The CDR3 length is 15 residues. Trimming at V came to 3 bases and at J to 6 bases, leaving 9 bases not matched to a gene. Germline CDR1 and CDR2: KGHSH and LQKENI. The chain's CDR3 is CASSPDMDRVDGYTF. DNA of the CDR3: TGTGCCAGCTCACCCGATATGGACAGGGTCGATGGCTACACCTTC.

The chain combines TRBV7-9 with TRBJ1-2, with 8 bases aligning to TRBD1. CDR1 is SEHNR, CDR2 FQNEAQ, per germline (reference sequence). There are 14 residues in the CDR3. The J segment lost 0 bases and the V segment lost 8 bases, leaving 5 bases of the junction unmatched. The CDR3 sequence is CASGRTGTNYGYTF. The CDR3 nucleotides are TGTGCCAGCGGCCGGACAGGGACTAACTATGGCTACACCTTC.

The J gene is TRBJ1-2, the V gene TRBV4-3; TRBD1 is a possible D gene (5 bases). With 0 bases removed from V and 3 bases from J, the gap between germline ends came to 11 bases. Germline-derived CDR1 and CDR2 are LGHNA and YSLEER. The CDR3 is 15 amino acids. The CDR3 sequence: CASSQDRGTYYGYTF. The CDR3 DNA follows: TGCGCCAGCAGCCAAGATCGCGGGACCTACTATGGCTACACCTTC.

This clone turned up a few times. V gene TRBV4-3 combines with J gene TRBJ2-3; D gene unclear. The ends were cut back, 1 base at V and 0 bases at J, with 11 bases in the middle. This CDR3 is built from 16 residues. Looked up from germline, CDR1 is LGHNA and CDR2 is YSLEER. Here the CDR3 reads CASSQGRLASTDTQYF. The DNA for the CDR3 is TGCGCCAGCAGCCAAGGTCGTTTAGCTAGCACAGATACGCAGTATTTT.

The CDR3 bases are TGTGCCAGCAGCTTTAAAACAGGGGTGTACACTGAAGCTTTCTTT. Translated, it gives CASSFKTGVYTEAFF. This chain joins TRBV5-4 and TRBJ1-1; the match to TRBD1 covers 7 bases. Germline V gene data show CDR1 as SGHNT and CDR2 as YYREEE (reference sequence). This CDR3 spans 15 amino acids. V dropped 2 bases and J dropped 3; count of bases not matched to a gene: 7. Using reference TRBV5-4 and TRBJ1-1 for the parts outside the CDR3, the full variable domain is ETGVTQSPTHLIKTRGQQVTLRCSSQSGHNTVSWYQQALGQGPQFIFQYYREEENGRGNFPPRFSGLQFPNYSSELNVNALELDDSALYLCASSFKTGVYTEAFFGQGTRLTVV.

This chain joins TRBV14 and TRBJ1-4; unclear D gene. V gave up 1 base and J gave up 8 bases, with 14 bases separating them. The CDR3 has 15 residues. Germline lookup yields CDR1 SGHDN and CDR2 FVKESK. Here the CDR3 reads CASSQGWLAGEKLFF. The CDR3, as DNA: TGTGCCAGCAGCCAAGGTTGGCTGGCGGGGGAAAAACTGTTTTTT.

The rearrangement joins TRBV18 to TRBJ2-7; no clear D. The V gene lost 6 bases and the J gene lost 3 bases, with 6 bases spanning the gap. CDR1 KGHSH and CDR2 LQKENI come from the germline V gene. There are 11 residues in the CDR3. The chain's CDR3 is CASSTSYEQYF. CDR3 bases: TGTGCCAGCTCGACAAGCTACGAGCAGTACTTC.

The chain has TRBV11-3 and TRBJ1-2; D unresolved. Germline loops: CDR1 SGHNT, CDR2 YENEEA. The ends were cut back, 1 base at V and 3 bases at J, with 9 bases in the middle. CDR3 length: 14 amino acids. CDR3: CASSLAGSYYGYTF. CDR3 nucleotides: TGTGCCAGCAGCTTAGCAGGTTCTTACTATGGCTACACCTTC.

The chain combines TRBV11-2 with TRBJ2-3; 7 bases fit TRBD2. V shed 1 base, J shed 4 bases, and the junction held 5 bases outside the gene matches. The V gene's germline CDR1 is SGHAT and CDR2 FQNNGV. The CDR3 contains 15 residues. The CDR3: CASSLAGRTADTQYF. The CDR3 nucleotides are TGTGCCAGCAGCTTAGCCGGGAGGACGGCAGATACGCAGTATTTT.

The J gene is TRBJ2-5, the V gene TRBV5-1; TRBD1 matches 9 bases. V trimming: 2 bases; J trimming: 2 bases; junction bases outside the gene matches: 4. The CDR3 contains 15 residues. The germline gives CDR1 SGHRS, CDR2 YFSETQ. CDR3 DNA: TGCGCCAGCAGCTTCAGACAGGGGGGTCAAGAGACCCAGTACTTC. It specifies CASSFRQGGQETQYF.

J is TRBJ2-5 and V is TRBV6-5; 8 bases are a match to TRBD1. The ends lost 6 bases at V and 5 bases at J; junction bases unmatched: 11. The germline V gene has CDR1 MNHEY and CDR2 SVGAGI. This CDR3 spans 15 amino acids. The chain's CDR3 is CASSSVTGGGETQYF. CDR3 nucleotide sequence: TGTGCCAGCAGCTCCGTCACAGGGGGTGGCGAGACCCAGTACTTC.

V gene TRBV5-1 combines with J gene TRBJ1-4; D uncertain. This CDR3 spans 15 amino acids. Germline loops: CDR1 SGHRS, CDR2 YFSETQ. V gave up 0 bases and J gave up 0 bases, with 6 bases separating them. The DNA for the CDR3 is TGCGCCAGCAGCTTGGATGGAGCAACTAATGAAAAACTGTTTTTT. Translating gives CASSLDGATNEKLFF.

The chain employs TRBV3-1 (or the pseudogene TRBV3-2) and TRBJ2-1, with 8 bases matching TRBD1. With V trimmed by 4 bases and J by 6 bases, 8 bases remained unmatched. CDR1 LGHDT and CDR2 YNNKEL come from the germline V gene (reference sequence). The CDR3 contains 15 residues. The CDR3 DNA follows: TGTGCCAGCAGCCCTTCCGGGACAGGCGGCAATGAGCAGTTCTTC. Its translation: CASSPSGTGGNEQFF.

V and J are TRBV3-1 (or the pseudogene TRBV3-2) and TRBJ1-5, with 8 nucleotides matching TRBD1. Unmatched junction bases numbered 6, after V lost 4 bases and J lost 1 base. The CDR3 length is 16 residues. The germline gives CDR1 LGHDT, CDR2 YNNKEL (reference sequence). CDR3 sequence (DNA): TGTGCCAGCAGCCCACGGACAGGGAAGAGCAATCAGCCCCAGCATTTT. This encodes CASSPRTGKSNQPQHF.

V is TRBV4-3 and J is TRBJ1-1, with unresolved D. V gave up 0 bases and J gave up 1 base, with 9 bases separating them. The CDR3 spans 15 residues. Per the germline V gene, CDR1 is LGHNA and CDR2 is YSLEER. CDR3 coding DNA: TGCGCCAGCAGCCAAGATCTTGGGAGGAACACTGAAGCTTTCTTT. Translating gives CASSQDLGRNTEAFF.

J is TRBJ2-1 and V is TRBV2, with 8 nucleotides matching TRBD2. The ends lost 0 bases at V and 1 base at J; junction bases unmatched: 2. The CDR3 runs 16 residues. Germline V gene sequence: CDR1 SNHLY, CDR2 FYNNEI. The CDR3 DNA reads TGTGCCAGCAGTGAAGCGGCGGGGGGTTCCTACAATGAGCAGTTCTTC. Amino acids: CASSEAAGGSYNEQFF.

This clone was picked up one time. The rearrangement links TRBV7-9 to TRBJ1-1; 8 bases fit TRBD1. The CDR3 contains 16 residues. CDR1 SEHNR and CDR2 FQNEAQ come from the germline V gene (reference sequence). V lost 5 bases and J lost 1; bases outside the gene matches: 9. The DNA of the CDR3 is TGTGCCAGCAGCCCAGGTACAGGGGGGACGAACACTGAAGCTTTCTTT. Encoded protein: CASSPGTGGTNTEAFF. The entire variable domain, with the rest obtained from reference TRBV7-9 and TRBJ1-1, is as follows: DTGVSQNPRHKITKRGQNVTFRCDPISEHNRLYWYRQTLGQGPEFLTYFQNEAQLEKSRLLSDRFSAERPKGSFSTLEIQRTEQGDSAMYLCASSPGTGGTNTEAFFGQGTRLTVV.

This chain's CDR3 is CASSSGEGLQETQYF. As DNA, the CDR3 is TGTGCCAGCAGTTCGGGGGAGGGGCTCCAAGAGACCCAGTACTTC. The chain employs TRBV9 and TRBJ2-5; 7 bases agree with TRBD2. The ends lost 5 bases at V and 1 base at J; junction bases unmatched: 8. Looked up from germline, CDR1 is SGDLS and CDR2 is YYNGEE. The CDR3 spans 15 residues.